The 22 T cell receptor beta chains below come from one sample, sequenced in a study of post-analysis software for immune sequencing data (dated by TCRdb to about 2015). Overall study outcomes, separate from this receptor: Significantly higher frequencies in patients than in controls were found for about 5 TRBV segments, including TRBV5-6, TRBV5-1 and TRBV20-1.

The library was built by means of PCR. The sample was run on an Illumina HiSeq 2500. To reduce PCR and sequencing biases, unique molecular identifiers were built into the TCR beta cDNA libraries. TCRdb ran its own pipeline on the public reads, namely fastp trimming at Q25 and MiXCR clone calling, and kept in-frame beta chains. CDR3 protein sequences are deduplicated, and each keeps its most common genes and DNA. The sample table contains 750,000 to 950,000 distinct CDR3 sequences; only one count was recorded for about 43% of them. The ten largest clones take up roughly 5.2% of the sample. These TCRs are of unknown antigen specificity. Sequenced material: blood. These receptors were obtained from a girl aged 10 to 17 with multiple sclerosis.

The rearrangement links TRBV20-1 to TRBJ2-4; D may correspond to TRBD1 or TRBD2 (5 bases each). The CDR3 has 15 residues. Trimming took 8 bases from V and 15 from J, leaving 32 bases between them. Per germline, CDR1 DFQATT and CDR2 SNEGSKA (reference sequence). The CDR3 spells CSRKTLGRSQCCLYF. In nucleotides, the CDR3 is TGCAGTCGCAAAACCTTGGGACGGTCCCAGTGTTGTCTGTACTTC.

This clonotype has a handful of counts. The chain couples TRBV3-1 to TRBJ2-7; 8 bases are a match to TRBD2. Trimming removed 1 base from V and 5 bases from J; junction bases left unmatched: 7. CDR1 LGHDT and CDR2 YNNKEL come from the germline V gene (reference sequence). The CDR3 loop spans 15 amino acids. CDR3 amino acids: CASSQAVGLGDEQYF. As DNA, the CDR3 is TGTGCCAGCAGCCAAGCGGTGGGACTAGGCGACGAGCAGTACTTC.

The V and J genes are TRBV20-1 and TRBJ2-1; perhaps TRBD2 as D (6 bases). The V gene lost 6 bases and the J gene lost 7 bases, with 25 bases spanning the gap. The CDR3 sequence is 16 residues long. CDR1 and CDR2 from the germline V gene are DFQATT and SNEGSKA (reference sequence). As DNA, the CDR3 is TGCAGTGCCATATCCCGGGACTTAACGTTTCTGAATGAGCAGTTCTTC. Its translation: CSAISRDLTFLNEQFF.

The CDR3 loop is CASRVGGGIGNTEAFF. CDR3 DNA: TGTGCCAGCAGGGTGGGAGGCGGAATCGGGAACACTGAAGCTTTCTTT. This chain connects TRBV12-3 or TRBV12-4 to TRBJ1-1; D is ambiguous. This CDR3 has 16 amino acids. The germline V and J ends were trimmed by 6 bases and 1 base, with 18 bases remaining between them.

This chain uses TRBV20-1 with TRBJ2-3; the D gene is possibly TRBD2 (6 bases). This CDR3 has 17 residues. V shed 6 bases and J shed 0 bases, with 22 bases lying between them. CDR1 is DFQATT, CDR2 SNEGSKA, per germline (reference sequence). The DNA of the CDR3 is TGCAGTGCCGCGGCCCCTACCCTAGCGCTGAGCACAGATACGCAGTATTTT. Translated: CSAAAPTLALSTDTQYF.

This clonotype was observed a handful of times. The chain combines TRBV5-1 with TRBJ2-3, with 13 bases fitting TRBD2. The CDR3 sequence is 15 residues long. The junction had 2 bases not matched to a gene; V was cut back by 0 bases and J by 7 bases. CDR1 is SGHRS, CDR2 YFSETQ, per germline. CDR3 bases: TGCGCCAGCAGCTTGGGACTAGCGGGAGGTTATACGCAGTATTTT. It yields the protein CASSLGLAGGYTQYF. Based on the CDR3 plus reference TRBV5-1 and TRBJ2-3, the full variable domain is KAGVTQTPRYLIKTRGQQVTLSCSPISGHRSVSWYQQTPGQGLQFLFEYFSETQRNKGNFPGRFSGRQFSNSRSEMNVSTLELGDSALYLCASSLGLAGGYTQYFGPGTRLTVL.

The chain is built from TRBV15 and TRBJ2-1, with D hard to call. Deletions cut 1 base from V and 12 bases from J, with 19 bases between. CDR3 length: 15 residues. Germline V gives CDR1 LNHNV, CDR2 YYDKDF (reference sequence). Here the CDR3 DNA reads TGTGCCACCAGCAGAGTTAGGGCCCCTTCGAACGCGCAGTTCTTC. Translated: CATSRVRAPSNAQFF.

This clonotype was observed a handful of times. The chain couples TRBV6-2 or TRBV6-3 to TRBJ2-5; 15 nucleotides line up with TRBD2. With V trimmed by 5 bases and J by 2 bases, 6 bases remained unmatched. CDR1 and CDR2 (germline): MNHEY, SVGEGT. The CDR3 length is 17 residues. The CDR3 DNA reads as TGTGCCAGCAGTGGACTAGCGGGAGGGCCGAGTCAAGAGACCCAGTACTTC. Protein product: CASSGLAGGPSQETQYF.

The CDR3 coding sequence is TGCGCCAGCAGCACCGGCCTCGGGACGTCGTACAATGAGCAGTTCTTC. Protein: CASSTGLGTSYNEQFF. The V and J genes are TRBV5-1 and TRBJ2-1; the D gene could be TRBD1 or TRBD2 (5 bases each). The germline CDR1 and CDR2 sequences are SGHRS and YFSETQ. The CDR3 runs 16 residues. V was cut by 4 bases and J by 4 bases, with 18 bases left in between.

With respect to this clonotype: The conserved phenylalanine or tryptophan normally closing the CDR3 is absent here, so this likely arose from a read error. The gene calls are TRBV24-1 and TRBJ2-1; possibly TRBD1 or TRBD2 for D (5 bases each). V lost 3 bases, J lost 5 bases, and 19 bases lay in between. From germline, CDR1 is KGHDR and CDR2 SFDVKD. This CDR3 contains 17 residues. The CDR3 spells CATSDPQVGTEHNEQFV. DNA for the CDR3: TGTGCCACCAGTGATCCCCAAGTCGGGACCGAACACAATGAGCAGTTCGTC.

CDR3 sequence reads: CASAEPGRGAKNIQYF. The CDR3 coding sequence is TGTGCCAGCGCTGAACCGGGCAGGGGGGCCAAAAACATTCAGTACTTC. The J gene is TRBJ2-4, the V gene TRBV28, with TRBD1 identical over 7 bases. In germline, CDR1 is MDHEN, CDR2 SYDVKM. The trim removed 8 bases at V and 1 base at J, leaving 11 bases unmatched. The CDR3 is 16 residues long.

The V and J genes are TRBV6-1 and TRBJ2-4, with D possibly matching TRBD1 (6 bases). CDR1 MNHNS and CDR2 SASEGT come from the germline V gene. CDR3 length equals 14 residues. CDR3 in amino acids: CAVGQQLAKNIQYF. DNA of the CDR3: TGTGCTGTGGGACAACAACTAGCCAAAAACATTCAGTACTTC.

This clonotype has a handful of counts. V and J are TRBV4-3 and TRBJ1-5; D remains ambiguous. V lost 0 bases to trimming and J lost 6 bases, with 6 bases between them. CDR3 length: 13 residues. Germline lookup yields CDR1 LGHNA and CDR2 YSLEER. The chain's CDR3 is CASSQETGQPQHF. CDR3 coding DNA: TGCGCCAGCAGCCAAGAAACGGGTCAGCCCCAGCATTTT.

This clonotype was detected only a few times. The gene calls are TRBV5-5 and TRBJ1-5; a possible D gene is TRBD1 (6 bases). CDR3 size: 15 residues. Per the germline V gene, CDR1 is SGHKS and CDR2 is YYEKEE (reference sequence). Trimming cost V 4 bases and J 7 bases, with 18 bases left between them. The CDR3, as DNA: TGTGCCAGCAGCCCTCTCGGAAGCCAGGGGCAGCCCCAGCATTTT. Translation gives CASSPLGSQGQPQHF.

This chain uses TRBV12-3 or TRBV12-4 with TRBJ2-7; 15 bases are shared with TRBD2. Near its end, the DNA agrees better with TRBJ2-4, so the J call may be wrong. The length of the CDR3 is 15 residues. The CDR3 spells CASRGLAGGPNIQYF. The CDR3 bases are TGTGCCAGCAGAGGACTAGCGGGAGGGCCTAACATTCAGTACTTC.

The CDR3 region has the DNA TGTGCCAGCAGCCCTTTCGGGACAGGGGGCTGGGACGAGCAGTACTTC. This gives the protein CASSPFGTGGWDEQYF. The rearrangement links TRBV6-5 to TRBJ2-7; 12 bases match TRBD1. The germline V gene encodes CDR1 MNHEY and CDR2 SVGAGI. The trim removed 6 bases at V and 5 bases at J, leaving 11 bases unmatched. CDR3 length: 16 amino acids.

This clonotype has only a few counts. CDR3 amino acids: CASRRFGTDTQYF. The CDR3 coding sequence is TGTGCCAGCAGGAGGTTTGGCACAGATACGCAGTATTTT. V and J are TRBV12-3 or TRBV12-4 and TRBJ2-3; D is unclear. This CDR3 is 13 amino acids long. V dropped 6 bases and J dropped 1 base, with 8 bases sitting between them.

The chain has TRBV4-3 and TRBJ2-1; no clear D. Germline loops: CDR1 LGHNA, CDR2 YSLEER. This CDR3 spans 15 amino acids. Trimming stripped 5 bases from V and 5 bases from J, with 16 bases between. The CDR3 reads CASSKIADANNEQFF. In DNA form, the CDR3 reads TGCGCCAGCAGCAAGATAGCAGACGCCAACAATGAGCAGTTCTTC.

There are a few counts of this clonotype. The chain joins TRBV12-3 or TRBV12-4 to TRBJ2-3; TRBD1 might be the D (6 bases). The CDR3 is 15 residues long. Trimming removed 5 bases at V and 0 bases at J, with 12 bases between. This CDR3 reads CASSQQGASTDTQYF. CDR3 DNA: TGTGCCAGCAGTCAACAGGGAGCGAGCACAGATACGCAGTATTTT.

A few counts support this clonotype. In nucleotides, the CDR3 is TGCAGTGCTAGAGGGGCTAGAGGCGCAGATACGCAGTATTTT. Translating gives CSARGARGADTQYF. The J gene is TRBJ2-3, the V gene TRBV20-1; D ambiguous. Germline V lookup: CDR1 DFQATT, CDR2 SNEGSKA (reference sequence). The ends were cut back, 1 base at V and 4 bases at J, with 12 bases in the middle. This CDR3 has 14 residues.

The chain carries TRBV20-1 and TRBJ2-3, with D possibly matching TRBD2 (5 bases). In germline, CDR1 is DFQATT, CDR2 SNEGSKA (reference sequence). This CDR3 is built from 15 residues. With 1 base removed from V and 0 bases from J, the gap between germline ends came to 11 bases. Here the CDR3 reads CSARVPAASTDTQYF. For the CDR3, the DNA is TGCAGTGCTAGAGTCCCAGCGGCTAGCACAGATACGCAGTATTTT.

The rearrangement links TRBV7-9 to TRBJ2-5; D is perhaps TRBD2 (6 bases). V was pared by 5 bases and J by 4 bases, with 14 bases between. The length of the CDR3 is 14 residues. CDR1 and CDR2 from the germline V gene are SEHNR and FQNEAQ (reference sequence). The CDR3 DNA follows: TGTGCCAGCAGCCTAGAGCCGGGACTAGAGACCCAGTACTTC. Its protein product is CASSLEPGLETQYF.